Sequencing of this TCR beta chain was carried out in a study of shared clonotypes between healthy human individuals. Profiling relied on immunoSEQ multiplex PCR, and the TCRdb table lists in-frame clones only, not all of them. The repertoire holds over a million clones, around 74% seen once, with 1.4% in the top ten. The CDR3 consists of 13 residues. Germline values: CDR1 GTSNPN, CDR2 SVGIG (reference sequence). The germline V and J ends were trimmed by 5 bases and 4 bases, with 14 bases remaining between them. The sequence derives from a man between 18 and 29 years old in good health. The V call is TRBV30, the J call TRBJ1-1, with D tentatively TRBD1 (5 bases). Sequencing used memory CD4+ T cells sorted from blood. Described subset: CD45RA-negative fraction. As DNA, the CDR3 is TGTGCCTGGCGAACACAGGAGGGCACTGAAGCTTTCTTT. It encodes CAWRTQEGTEAFF.